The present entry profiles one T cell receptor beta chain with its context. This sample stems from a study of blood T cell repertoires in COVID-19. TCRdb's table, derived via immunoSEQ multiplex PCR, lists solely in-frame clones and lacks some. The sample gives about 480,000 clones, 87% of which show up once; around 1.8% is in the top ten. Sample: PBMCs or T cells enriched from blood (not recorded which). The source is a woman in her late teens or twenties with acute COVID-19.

The CDR3 DNA reads as TGTGCCAGCAGCAATCCTTTGGACAGCACCATATATTTT. It codes for CASSNPLDSTIYF. The chain couples TRBV21-1 to TRBJ1-3; TRBD1, the table's D call, lacks a check against the DNA. TRBV21-1 is an annotated pseudogene. The CDR3 has 13 amino acids.